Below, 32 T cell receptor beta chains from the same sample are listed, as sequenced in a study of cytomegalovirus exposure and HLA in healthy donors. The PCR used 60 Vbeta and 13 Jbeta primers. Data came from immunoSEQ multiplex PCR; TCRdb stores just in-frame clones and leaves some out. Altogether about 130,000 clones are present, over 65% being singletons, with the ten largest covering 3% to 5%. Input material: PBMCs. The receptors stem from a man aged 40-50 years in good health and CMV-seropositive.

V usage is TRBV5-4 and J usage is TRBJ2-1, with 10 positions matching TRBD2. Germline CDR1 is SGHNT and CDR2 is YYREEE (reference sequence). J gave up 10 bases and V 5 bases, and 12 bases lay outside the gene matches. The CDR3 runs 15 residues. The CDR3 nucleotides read TGTGCCAGCAGGGATGTGGGACTAGCGCAAGGGGAGCAGTTCTTC. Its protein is CASRDVGLAQGEQFF. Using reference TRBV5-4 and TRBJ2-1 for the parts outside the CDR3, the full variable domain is ETGVTQSPTHLIKTRGQQVTLRCSSQSGHNTVSWYQQALGQGPQFIFQYYREEENGRGNFPPRFSGLQFPNYSSELNVNALELDDSALYLCASRDVGLAQGEQFFGPGTRLTVL.

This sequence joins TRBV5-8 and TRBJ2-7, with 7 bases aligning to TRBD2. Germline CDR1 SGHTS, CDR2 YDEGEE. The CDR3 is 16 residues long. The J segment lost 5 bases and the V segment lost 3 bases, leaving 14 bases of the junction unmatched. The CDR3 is CASSSGLLVVEDEQYF. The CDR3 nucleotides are TGTGCCAGCAGCTCGGGACTATTGGTAGTTGAAGACGAGCAGTACTTC.

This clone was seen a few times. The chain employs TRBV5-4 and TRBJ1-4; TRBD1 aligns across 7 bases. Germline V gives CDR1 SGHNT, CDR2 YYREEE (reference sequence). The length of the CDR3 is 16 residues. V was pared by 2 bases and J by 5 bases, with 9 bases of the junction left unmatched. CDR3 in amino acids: CASSFWDSRRNEKLFF. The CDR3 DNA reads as TGTGCCAGCAGCTTTTGGGACAGTCGGCGGAATGAAAAACTGTTTTTT.

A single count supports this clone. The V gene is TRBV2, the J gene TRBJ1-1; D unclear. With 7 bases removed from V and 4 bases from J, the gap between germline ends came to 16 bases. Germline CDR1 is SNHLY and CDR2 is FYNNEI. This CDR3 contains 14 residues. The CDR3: CASTSKREGTEAFF. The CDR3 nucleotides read TGTGCCAGCACATCCAAGCGGGAGGGCACTGAAGCTTTCTTT.

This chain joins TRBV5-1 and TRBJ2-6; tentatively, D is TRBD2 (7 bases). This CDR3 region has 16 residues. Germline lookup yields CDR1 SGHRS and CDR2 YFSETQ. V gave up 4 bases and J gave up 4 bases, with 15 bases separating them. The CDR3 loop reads CASSLGGVLGANVLTF. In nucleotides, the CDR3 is TGCGCCAGCAGCCTAGGGGGGGTGTTGGGGGCCAACGTCCTGACTTTC. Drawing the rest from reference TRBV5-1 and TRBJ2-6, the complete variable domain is KAGVTQTPRYLIKTRGQQVTLSCSPISGHRSVSWYQQTPGQGLQFLFEYFSETQRNKGNFPGRFSGRQFSNSRSEMNVSTLELGDSALYLCASSLGGVLGANVLTFGAGSRLTVL.

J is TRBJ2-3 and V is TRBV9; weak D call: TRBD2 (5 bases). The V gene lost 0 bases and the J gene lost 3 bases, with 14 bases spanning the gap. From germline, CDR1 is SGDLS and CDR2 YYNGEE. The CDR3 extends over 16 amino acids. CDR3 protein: CASSVAPRAGTDTQYF. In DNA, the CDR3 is TGTGCCAGCAGCGTAGCCCCGAGGGCCGGGACAGATACGCAGTATTTT.

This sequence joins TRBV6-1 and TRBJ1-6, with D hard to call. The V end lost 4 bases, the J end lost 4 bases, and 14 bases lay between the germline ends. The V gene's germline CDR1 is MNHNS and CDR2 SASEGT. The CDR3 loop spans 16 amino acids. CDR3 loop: CASSGGRWVYNSPLHF. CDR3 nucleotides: TGTGCCAGCAGTGGAGGGAGATGGGTTTATAATTCACCCCTCCACTTT.

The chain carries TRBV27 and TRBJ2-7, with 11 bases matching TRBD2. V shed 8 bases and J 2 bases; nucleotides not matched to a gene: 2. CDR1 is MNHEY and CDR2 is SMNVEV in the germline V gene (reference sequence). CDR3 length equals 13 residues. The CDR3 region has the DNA TGTGCCAGCGGGACTAGCGGCCCCTACGAGCAGTACTTC. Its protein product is CASGTSGPYEQYF.

CDR3 amino acids: CASSPLIAGVNTEAFF. The DNA for the CDR3 is TGTGCCAGCTCACCACTTATTGCAGGGGTGAACACTGAAGCTTTCTTT. The V and J genes are TRBV18 and TRBJ1-1, with D possibly TRBD1 on 6 matching bases. The CDR3 spans 16 residues. Trimming stripped 1 base from V and 0 bases from J, with 12 bases between. Looked up from germline, CDR1 is KGHSH and CDR2 is LQKENI.

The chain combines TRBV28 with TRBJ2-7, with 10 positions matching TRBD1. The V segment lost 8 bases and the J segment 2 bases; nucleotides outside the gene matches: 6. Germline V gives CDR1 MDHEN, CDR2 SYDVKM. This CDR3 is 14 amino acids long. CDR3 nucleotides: TGTGCCAGCGAAGGACAGGGGGGGACCTACGAGCAGTACTTC. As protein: CASEGQGGTYEQYF.

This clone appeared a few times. The CDR3 coding sequence is TGCGCCAGCAGCCAGGGAGTTGGAAACACCATATATTTT. Protein sequence: CASSQGVGNTIYF. The chain is built from TRBV4-3 and TRBJ1-3; no clear D gene. From germline, CDR1 is LGHNA and CDR2 YSLEER. V lost 3 bases and J lost 3, with 6 bases in between. The CDR3 contains 13 residues.

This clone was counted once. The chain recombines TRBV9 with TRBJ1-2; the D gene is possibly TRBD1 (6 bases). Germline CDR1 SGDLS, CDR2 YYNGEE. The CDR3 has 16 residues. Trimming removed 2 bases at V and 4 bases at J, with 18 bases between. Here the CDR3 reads CASSVGRGGQGYGYTF. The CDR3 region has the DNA TGTGCCAGCAGCGTGGGGAGGGGGGGGCAAGGCTATGGCTACACCTTC.

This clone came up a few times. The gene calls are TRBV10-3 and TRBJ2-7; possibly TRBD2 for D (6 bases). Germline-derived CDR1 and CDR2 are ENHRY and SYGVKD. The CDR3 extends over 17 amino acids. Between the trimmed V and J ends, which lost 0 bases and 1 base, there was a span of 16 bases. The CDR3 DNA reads TGTGCCATCAGTGAGTCCTTCGGAGGGACGGTATCCTACGAGCAGTACTTC. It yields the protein CAISESFGGTVSYEQYF.

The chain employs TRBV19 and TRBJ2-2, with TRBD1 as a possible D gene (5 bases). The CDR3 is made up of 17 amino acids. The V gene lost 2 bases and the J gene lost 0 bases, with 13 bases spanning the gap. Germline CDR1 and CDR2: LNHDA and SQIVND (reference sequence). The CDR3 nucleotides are TGTGCCAGTAGTATAAAGTCAGGCAGGGCGAACACCGGGGAGCTGTTTTTT. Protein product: CASSIKSGRANTGELFF.

CDR3 nucleotide sequence: TGTGCCAGCAGTCGGCGGGGTGCTTACGAGCAGTACTTC. This gives the protein CASSRRGAYEQYF. This chain connects TRBV28 to TRBJ2-7, with D perhaps matching TRBD2 (6 bases). Trimming shortened V by 5 bases and J by 4 bases, and 12 bases separated the two germline ends. CDR3 size: 13 residues. CDR1 is MDHEN, CDR2 SYDVKM, per germline.

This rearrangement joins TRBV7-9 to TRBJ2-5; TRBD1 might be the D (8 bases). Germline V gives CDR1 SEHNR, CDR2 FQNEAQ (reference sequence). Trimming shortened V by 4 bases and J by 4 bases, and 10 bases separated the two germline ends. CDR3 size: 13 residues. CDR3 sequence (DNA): TGTGCCAGCAGCTACAGGGGGGGAGAGACCCAGTACTTC. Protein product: CASSYRGGETQYF.

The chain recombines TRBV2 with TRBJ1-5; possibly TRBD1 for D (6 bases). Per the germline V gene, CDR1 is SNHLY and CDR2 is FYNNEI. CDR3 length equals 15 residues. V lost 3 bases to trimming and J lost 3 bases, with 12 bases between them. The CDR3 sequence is CASSEGQLVNQPQHF. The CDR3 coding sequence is TGTGCCAGCAGTGAGGGACAACTGGTCAATCAGCCCCAGCATTTT.

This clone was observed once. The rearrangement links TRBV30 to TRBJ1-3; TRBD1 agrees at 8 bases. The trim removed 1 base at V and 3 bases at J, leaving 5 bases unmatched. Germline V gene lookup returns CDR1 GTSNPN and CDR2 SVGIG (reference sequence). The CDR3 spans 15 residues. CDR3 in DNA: TGTGCCTGGAGTGACGACAGGGGATATGGAAACACCATATATTTT. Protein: CAWSDDRGYGNTIYF.

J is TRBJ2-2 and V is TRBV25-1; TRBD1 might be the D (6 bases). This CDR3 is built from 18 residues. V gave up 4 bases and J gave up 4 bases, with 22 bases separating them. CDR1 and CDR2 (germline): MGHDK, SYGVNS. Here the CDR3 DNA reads TGTGCCAGCAGTGGACCTGGCAGGGGCGATGTTGGCACCGGGGAGCTGTTTTTT. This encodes CASSGPGRGDVGTGELFF. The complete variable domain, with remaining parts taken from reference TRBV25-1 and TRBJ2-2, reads EADIYQTPRYLVIGTGKKITLECSQTMGHDKMYWYQQDPGMELHLIHYSYGVNSTEKGDLSSESTVSRIRTEHFPLTLESARPSHTSQYLCASSGPGRGDVGTGELFFGEGSRLTVL.

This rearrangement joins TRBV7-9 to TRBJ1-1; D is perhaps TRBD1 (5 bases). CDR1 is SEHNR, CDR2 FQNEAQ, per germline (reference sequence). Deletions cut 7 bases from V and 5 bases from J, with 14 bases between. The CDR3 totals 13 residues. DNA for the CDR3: TGTGCCAGCACCGTTCGGGGGGGAACTGAAGCTTTCTTT. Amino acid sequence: CASTVRGGTEAFF.

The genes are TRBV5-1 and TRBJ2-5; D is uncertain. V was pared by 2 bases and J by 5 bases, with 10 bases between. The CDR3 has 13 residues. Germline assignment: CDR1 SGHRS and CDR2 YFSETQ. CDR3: CASSFKSSETQYF. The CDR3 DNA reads TGCGCCAGCAGCTTCAAGAGTTCGGAGACCCAGTACTTC. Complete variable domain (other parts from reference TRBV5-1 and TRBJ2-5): KAGVTQTPRYLIKTRGQQVTLSCSPISGHRSVSWYQQTPGQGLQFLFEYFSETQRNKGNFPGRFSGRQFSNSRSEMNVSTLELGDSALYLCASSFKSSETQYFGPGTRLLVL.

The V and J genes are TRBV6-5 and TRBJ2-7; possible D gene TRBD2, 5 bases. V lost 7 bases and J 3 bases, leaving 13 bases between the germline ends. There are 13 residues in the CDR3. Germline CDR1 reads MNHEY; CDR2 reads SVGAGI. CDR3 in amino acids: CASKLDGNYEQYF. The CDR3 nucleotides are TGTGCCAGCAAACTCGACGGGAACTACGAGCAGTACTTC.

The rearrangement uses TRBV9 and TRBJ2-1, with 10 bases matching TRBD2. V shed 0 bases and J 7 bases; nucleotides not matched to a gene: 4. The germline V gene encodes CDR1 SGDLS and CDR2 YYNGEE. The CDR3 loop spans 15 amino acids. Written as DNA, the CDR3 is TGTGCCAGCAGCGTAGCTAAGGGACTAGCGAATGAGCAGTTCTTC. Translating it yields CASSVAKGLANEQFF.

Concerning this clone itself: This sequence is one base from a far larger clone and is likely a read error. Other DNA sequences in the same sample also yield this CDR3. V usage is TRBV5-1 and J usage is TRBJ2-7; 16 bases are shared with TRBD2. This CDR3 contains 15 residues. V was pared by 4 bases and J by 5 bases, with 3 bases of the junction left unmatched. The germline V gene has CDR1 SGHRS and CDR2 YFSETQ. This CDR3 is CASSLGLAGGNEQYF. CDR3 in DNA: TGCGCCAGCAGCCTGGGACTAGCGGGAGGGAACGAGCAGTACTTC.

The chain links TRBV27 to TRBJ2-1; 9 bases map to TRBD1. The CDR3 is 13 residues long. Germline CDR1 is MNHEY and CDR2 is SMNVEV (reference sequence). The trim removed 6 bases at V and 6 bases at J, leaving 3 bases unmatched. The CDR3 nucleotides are TGTGCCAGCAGGGACAGGGGCCCCAATGAGCAGTTCTTC. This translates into CASRDRGPNEQFF.

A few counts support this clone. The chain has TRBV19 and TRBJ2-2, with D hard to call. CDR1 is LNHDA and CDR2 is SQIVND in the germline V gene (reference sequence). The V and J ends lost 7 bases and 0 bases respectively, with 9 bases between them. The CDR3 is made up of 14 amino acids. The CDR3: CASTTYANTGELFF. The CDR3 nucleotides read TGTGCCAGTACCACATACGCGAACACCGGGGAGCTGTTTTTT.

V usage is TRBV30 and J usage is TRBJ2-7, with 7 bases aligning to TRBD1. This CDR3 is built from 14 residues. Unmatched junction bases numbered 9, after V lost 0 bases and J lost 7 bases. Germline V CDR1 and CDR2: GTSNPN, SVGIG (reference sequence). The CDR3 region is CAWSVRQTGVEQYF. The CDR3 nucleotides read TGTGCCTGGAGTGTACGTCAAACAGGGGTAGAGCAGTACTTC. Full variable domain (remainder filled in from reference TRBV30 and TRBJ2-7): SQTIHQWPATLVQPVGSPLSLECTVEGTSNPNLYWYRQAAGRGLQLLFYSVGIGQISSEVPQNLSASRPQDRQFILSSKKLLLSDSGFYLCAWSVRQTGVEQYFGPGTRLTVT.

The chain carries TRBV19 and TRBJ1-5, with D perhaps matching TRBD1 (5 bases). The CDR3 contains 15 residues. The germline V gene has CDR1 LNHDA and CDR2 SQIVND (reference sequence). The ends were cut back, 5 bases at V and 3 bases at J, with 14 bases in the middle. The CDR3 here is CASSATGLINQPQHF. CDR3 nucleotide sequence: TGTGCCAGTAGTGCAACGGGACTTATCAATCAGCCCCAGCATTTT.

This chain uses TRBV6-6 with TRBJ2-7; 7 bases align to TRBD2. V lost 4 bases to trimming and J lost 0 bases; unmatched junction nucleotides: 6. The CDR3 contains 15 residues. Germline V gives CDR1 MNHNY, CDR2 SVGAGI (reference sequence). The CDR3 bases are TGTGCCAGCAGTTTAGACCTAGCGGCCTCCTACGAGCAGTACTTC. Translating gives CASSLDLAASYEQYF.

In DNA, the CDR3 is TGTGCCAGCAGGTCGACTATAACCGGGGAGCTGTTTTTT. Residues: CASRSTITGELFF. The chain uses TRBV6-5 and TRBJ2-2; possible D gene TRBD2, 5 bases. This CDR3 region has 13 residues. The V and J ends lost 6 bases and 5 bases respectively, with 10 bases between them. CDR1 and CDR2 (germline): MNHEY, SVGAGI.

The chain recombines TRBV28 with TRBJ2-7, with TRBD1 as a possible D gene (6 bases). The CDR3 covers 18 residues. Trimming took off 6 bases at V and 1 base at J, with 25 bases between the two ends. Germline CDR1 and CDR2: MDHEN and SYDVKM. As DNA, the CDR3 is TGTGCCAGCAGCAATTGGGCCATGGACAGCGTGCGTTCCTACGAGCAGTACTTC. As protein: CASSNWAMDSVRSYEQYF.

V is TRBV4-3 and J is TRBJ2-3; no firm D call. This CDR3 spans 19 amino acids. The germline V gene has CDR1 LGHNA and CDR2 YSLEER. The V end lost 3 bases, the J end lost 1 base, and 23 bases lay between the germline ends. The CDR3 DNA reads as TGCGCCAGCAGCCACCTCTATCCGGCGGAGCTCCAGCGCACAGATACGCAGTATTTT. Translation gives CASSHLYPAELQRTDTQYF.